These 30 T cell receptor beta chains were sequenced from one sample in a study of blood T cell repertoires in COVID-19. Sequencing used immunoSEQ multiplex PCR; TCRdb keeps in-frame clones, though not all of them. In the table there are approximately 41,000 clones, over 75% of which are singletons. Sequencing input: peripheral blood. The origin of the receptors is a woman older than 75 with acute or convalescent COVID-19.

V gene TRBV18 combines with J gene TRBJ1-1; 7 positions match TRBD1. J lost 11 bases, V lost 4 bases, and 10 bases had no gene match. The CDR3 length is 13 residues. Germline V gene data show CDR1 as KGHSH and CDR2 as LQKENI. CDR3 nucleotide sequence: TGTGCCAGCTCACAGGGGCGACAGGGAGGTGCTTTCTTT. Translated, it gives CASSQGRQGGAFF.

This clone was seen more than once but under ten times. This chain uses TRBV10-3 with TRBJ1-5; 8 bases match TRBD1. Germline CDR1 ENHRY, CDR2 SYGVKD. The ends lost 10 bases at V and 5 bases at J; junction bases unmatched: 10. This CDR3 region has 14 residues. As DNA, the CDR3 is TGTGCCACCCGGACAGGGACGGTGGATCAGCCCCAGCATTTT. Encoded protein: CATRTGTVDQPQHF.

This chain joins TRBV6-6 and TRBJ1-5; a possible D gene is TRBD1 (6 bases). V was clipped by 6 bases and J by 7 bases, with 16 bases between them. This CDR3 has 14 residues. CDR1 is MNHNY, CDR2 SVGAGI, per germline (reference sequence). In nucleotides, the CDR3 is TGTGCCAGCAGGGCCAGGGGCAACGAACAGCCCCAGCATTTT. Amino acid sequence: CASRARGNEQPQHF.

The chain joins TRBV9 to TRBJ2-2; 8 bases are a match to TRBD1. With V trimmed by 0 bases and J by 0 bases, 4 bases remained unmatched. In germline, CDR1 is SGDLS, CDR2 YYNGEE. The length of the CDR3 is 17 residues. The CDR3 loop reads CASSVAQGATNTGELFF. CDR3 sequence (DNA): TGTGCCAGCAGCGTAGCGCAGGGGGCCACGAACACCGGGGAGCTGTTTTTT.

V gene TRBV5-3 combines with J gene TRBJ1-3, with a weak D call TRBD1 (6 bases). TRBV5-3 is filed as an ORF, its function uncertain. The CDR3 runs 13 residues. V dropped 5 bases and J dropped 8 bases, with 14 bases sitting between them. The CDR3 DNA sequence: TGTGCCAGAAGTCCCGGACAGCCTGACACCATATATTTT. Protein sequence: CARSPGQPDTIYF.

The gene calls are TRBV5-1 and TRBJ1-4; the D is unclear. Trimming removed 1 base from V and 1 base from J, with 11 bases in between. Germline CDR1 is SGHRS and CDR2 is YFSETQ. This CDR3 contains 16 residues. The DNA of the CDR3 is TGCGCCAGCAGCTTGACCCCCTCAGGAACTAATGAAAAACTGTTTTTT. It yields the protein CASSLTPSGTNEKLFF.

The chain carries TRBV19 and TRBJ2-5, with 7 bases lining up with TRBD2. Trimming cost V 0 bases and J 4 bases; bases outside gene matches: 14. Germline CDR1 LNHDA, CDR2 SQIVND (reference sequence). The CDR3 covers 18 residues. CDR3 amino acids: CASSIEKGAGIGRETQYF. As DNA, the CDR3 is TGTGCCAGTAGTATAGAGAAGGGAGCGGGGATAGGTCGAGAGACCCAGTACTTC.

The chain recombines TRBV7-2 with TRBJ1-2, with D unresolved. Trimming shortened V by 1 base and J by 7 bases, and 16 bases separated the two germline ends. This CDR3 has 15 residues. CDR1 is SGHTA, CDR2 FQGNSA, per germline. The CDR3 here is CASSLGAGPGGGYTF. The CDR3 nucleotides read TGTGCCAGCAGCTTAGGGGCTGGGCCGGGAGGTGGCTACACCTTC.

This clone was found a few times. The rearrangement links TRBV2 to TRBJ2-5, with a possible D match to TRBD1 (5 bases). The CDR3 runs to 16 residues. V lost 3 bases and J lost 2, with 16 bases in between. Germline values: CDR1 SNHLY, CDR2 FYNNEI. In DNA, the CDR3 is TGTGCCAGCAGTGACTTGGACACCTATAGTCAAGAGACCCAGTACTTC. Translating it yields CASSDLDTYSQETQYF.

This rearrangement joins TRBV7-9 to TRBJ1-2; D remains ambiguous. CDR3 length equals 14 residues. V lost 4 bases and J lost 4, with 13 bases in between. Germline-derived CDR1 and CDR2 are SEHNR and FQNEAQ (reference sequence). In DNA, the CDR3 is TGTGCCAGCAGCTCGACCGGAGAGGGCTATGGCTACACCTTC. Translated: CASSSTGEGYGYTF.

The J gene is TRBJ2-5, the V gene TRBV2; TRBD2 might be the D (6 bases). Deletions cut 7 bases from V and 5 bases from J, with 17 bases between. Germline CDR1 reads SNHLY; CDR2 reads FYNNEI. The CDR3 extends over 14 amino acids. In DNA form, the CDR3 reads TGTGCCAGCACTCAGGGACTGTGGGGGGAGACCCAGTACTTC. Encoded protein: CASTQGLWGETQYF.

About this clone itself: An end of the junction does not agree with germline; a read error may underlie this. The chain uses TRBV3-1 (or the pseudogene TRBV3-2) and TRBJ2-5, with 7 bases lining up with TRBD2. Germline CDR1 and CDR2: LGHDT and YNNKEL (reference sequence). The length of the CDR3 is 16 residues. In DNA form, the CDR3 reads TGTGCCAGCAGCAAAGACGCGGGGGAGTCCCAAGAGACCCAGTACTTC. Its translation: CASSKDAGESQETQYF.

This chain joins TRBV19 and TRBJ2-6; a weak D match, TRBD2 (6 bases). Trimming stripped 8 bases from V and 0 bases from J, with 11 bases between. The germline V gene has CDR1 LNHDA and CDR2 SQIVND (reference sequence). The CDR3 has 15 amino acids. Here the CDR3 DNA reads TGTGCCAGTTCCGGGGGAATCTCTGGGGCCAACGTCCTGACTTTC. It specifies CASSGGISGANVLTF.

V and J are TRBV5-6 and TRBJ1-2; 7 bases match TRBD1. V was pared by 4 bases and J by 4 bases, with 10 bases of the junction left unmatched. The CDR3 extends over 15 amino acids. Per germline, CDR1 SGHDT and CDR2 YYEEEE. CDR3 DNA: TGTGCCAGCAGCGGGCAGACAGGGTATGTCTATGGCTACACCTTC. Amino acid sequence: CASSGQTGYVYGYTF.

The chain carries TRBV12-3 or TRBV12-4 and TRBJ1-2, with a possible D match to TRBD1 (6 bases). The CDR3 spans 13 residues. The germline V and J ends were trimmed by 5 bases and 7 bases, with 14 bases remaining between them. The DNA of the CDR3 is TGTGCCAGCAGTAGAGAGGGGGACGTTGGCTACACCTTC. This sequence encodes CASSREGDVGYTF.

The rearrangement joins TRBV19 to TRBJ1-3; D possibly corresponds to TRBD1 (5 bases). Germline V gene lookup returns CDR1 LNHDA and CDR2 SQIVND (reference sequence). V was pared by 3 bases and J by 9 bases, with 15 bases between. The CDR3 covers 14 residues. The CDR3 region is CASSIGARGGTIYF. The CDR3, as DNA: TGTGCCAGTAGTATCGGAGCTCGCGGGGGCACCATATATTTT.

The chain combines TRBV11-3 with TRBJ1-1; 8 positions match TRBD1. Germline values: CDR1 SGHNT, CDR2 YENEEA. The ends lost 3 bases at V and 3 bases at J; junction bases unmatched: 6. The CDR3 has 15 residues. This chain's CDR3 is CASSFGQGEDTEAFF. The DNA for the CDR3 is TGTGCCAGCAGCTTCGGACAGGGAGAGGACACTGAAGCTTTCTTT.

The chain couples TRBV19 to TRBJ1-1, with TRBD1 matching 9 bases. V dropped 5 bases and J dropped 0; count of bases not matched to a gene: 4. This CDR3 is built from 15 residues. Per the germline V gene, CDR1 is LNHDA and CDR2 is SQIVND (reference sequence). The CDR3 region has the DNA TGTGCCAGTAGTCCTCGGACAGGGGTGAACACTGAAGCTTTCTTT. Translated: CASSPRTGVNTEAFF. Complete variable domain (other parts from reference TRBV19 and TRBJ1-1): DGGITQSPKYLFRKEGQNVTLSCEQNLNHDAMYWYRQDPGQGLRLIYYSQIVNDFQKGDIAEGYSVSREKKESFPLTVTSAQKNPTAFYLCASSPRTGVNTEAFFGQGTRLTVV.

V is TRBV6-5 and J is TRBJ1-2; D gene unclear. Germline V gene lookup returns CDR1 MNHEY and CDR2 SVGAGI. CDR3 length: 15 residues. V shed 7 bases and J shed 4 bases, with 19 bases lying between them. The CDR3 sequence: CASTPTGSGTYGYTF. In DNA, the CDR3 is TGTGCCAGCACCCCCACGGGGTCTGGTACCTATGGCTACACCTTC.

The chain combines TRBV3-1 (or the pseudogene TRBV3-2) with TRBJ2-4; 8 bases fit TRBD2. Trimming at V came to 2 bases and at J to 6 bases, leaving 6 bases not matched to a gene. The V gene's germline CDR1 is LGHDT and CDR2 YNNKEL (reference sequence). This CDR3 spans 15 amino acids. The CDR3 DNA sequence: TGTGCCAGCAGCCAAACGAGTCTAGCGGGAAACATTCAGTACTTC. This sequence encodes CASSQTSLAGNIQYF.

This clone came up once. This rearrangement joins TRBV5-5 to TRBJ2-7; the D gene is possibly TRBD2 (5 bases). CDR1 and CDR2 (germline): SGHKS, YYEKEE (reference sequence). The CDR3 totals 13 residues. Trimming pared 0 bases from V and 3 bases from J, leaving 7 bases between. The CDR3 DNA sequence: TGTGCCAGCAGCTTGGCCGGGAACTACGAGCAGTACTTC. It yields the protein CASSLAGNYEQYF.

The J gene is TRBJ1-5, the V gene TRBV6-2 or TRBV6-3; TRBD1 is a possible D gene (5 bases). This CDR3 is built from 15 residues. V lost 2 bases and J 7 bases, leaving 15 bases between the germline ends. From germline, CDR1 is MNHEY and CDR2 SVGEGT. The CDR3 nucleotides are TGTGCCAGCAGTTACATTGGGCAGGGAGGCCAGCCCCAGCATTTT. Its protein is CASSYIGQGGQPQHF.

This chain uses TRBV7-8 with TRBJ2-5, with 15 positions matching TRBD2. This CDR3 has 16 amino acids. The germline V gene encodes CDR1 SGHVS and CDR2 FQNEAQ. Germline trimming cut 2 bases from V and 5 bases from J; bases unmatched to any gene: 3. CDR3: CASSLFGLAGGETQYF. The CDR3 DNA sequence: TGTGCCAGCAGCTTATTCGGACTAGCGGGGGGGGAGACCCAGTACTTC.

The V and J genes are TRBV14 and TRBJ2-2, with TRBD2 as a possible D gene (6 bases). The germline V gene has CDR1 SGHDN and CDR2 FVKESK. Trimming pared 4 bases from V and 8 bases from J, leaving 11 bases between. This CDR3 has 13 residues. DNA of the CDR3: TGTGCCAGCAGCCGACTAGTGGTGGGGGAGCTGTTTTTT. Its translation: CASSRLVVGELFF.

This chain joins TRBV12-3 or TRBV12-4 and TRBJ1-2; weak D call: TRBD1 (6 bases). The CDR3 runs to 12 residues. V was shortened by 7 bases and J by 8 bases, with 14 bases between the two germline ends. The CDR3 region has the DNA TGTGCCAGCAACAGGGAAGGTGGCGGCTACACCTTC. Translating gives CASNREGGGYTF.

J is TRBJ1-1 and V is TRBV5-5; tentatively, D is TRBD1 (5 bases). Germline CDR1 and CDR2: SGHKS and YYEKEE (reference sequence). V lost 9 bases to trimming and J lost 9 bases, with 27 bases between them. This CDR3 region has 15 residues. The CDR3 DNA reads as TGTGCCACCAGGAGAGATGGGGAACTTAACAGGAAAGCTTTCTTT. This codes for CATRRDGELNRKAFF. Complete variable domain (other parts from reference TRBV5-5 and TRBJ1-1): DAGVTQSPTHLIKTRGQQVTLRCSPISGHKSVSWYQQVLGQGPQFIFQYYEKEERGRGNFPDRFSARQFPNYSSELNVNALLLGDSALYLCATRRDGELNRKAFFGQGTRLTVV.

The J gene is TRBJ1-4, the V gene TRBV4-3; D ambiguous. This CDR3 comprises 15 residues. V was pared by 0 bases and J by 5 bases, with 10 bases between. Germline CDR1 and CDR2: LGHNA and YSLEER. CDR3 sequence (DNA): TGCGCCAGCAGCCAAGATTCGAGTACCAATGAAAAACTGTTTTTT. This sequence encodes CASSQDSSTNEKLFF.

The V call is TRBV18, the J call TRBJ1-5, with TRBD1 identical over 8 bases. V trimming: 2 bases; J trimming: 2 bases; junction bases outside the gene matches: 5. Germline CDR1 KGHSH, CDR2 LQKENI. The CDR3 spans 16 residues. The CDR3 DNA follows: TGTGCCAGCTCACCATCTCAGGGGGCCGGCAATCAGCCCCAGCATTTT. It yields the protein CASSPSQGAGNQPQHF.

The genes are TRBV9 and TRBJ1-3; D call uncertain. The CDR3 has 16 amino acids. CDR1 is SGDLS, CDR2 YYNGEE, per germline. The ends were cut back, 4 bases at V and 0 bases at J, with 14 bases in the middle. The CDR3 region has the DNA TGTGCCAGCAGCATGGGCCCTCCGAGCTCTGGAAACACCATATATTTT. It encodes CASSMGPPSSGNTIYF.

This rearrangement joins TRBV5-4 to TRBJ1-2, with D perhaps TRBD1 (5 bases). Looked up from germline, CDR1 is SGHNT and CDR2 is YYREEE (reference sequence). The V end lost 4 bases, the J end lost 8 bases, and 12 bases lay between the germline ends. This CDR3 region has 12 residues. DNA for the CDR3: TGTGCCAGCAGCCCCCCGGGGGGGGGCTACACCTTC. Translation: CASSPPGGGYTF.